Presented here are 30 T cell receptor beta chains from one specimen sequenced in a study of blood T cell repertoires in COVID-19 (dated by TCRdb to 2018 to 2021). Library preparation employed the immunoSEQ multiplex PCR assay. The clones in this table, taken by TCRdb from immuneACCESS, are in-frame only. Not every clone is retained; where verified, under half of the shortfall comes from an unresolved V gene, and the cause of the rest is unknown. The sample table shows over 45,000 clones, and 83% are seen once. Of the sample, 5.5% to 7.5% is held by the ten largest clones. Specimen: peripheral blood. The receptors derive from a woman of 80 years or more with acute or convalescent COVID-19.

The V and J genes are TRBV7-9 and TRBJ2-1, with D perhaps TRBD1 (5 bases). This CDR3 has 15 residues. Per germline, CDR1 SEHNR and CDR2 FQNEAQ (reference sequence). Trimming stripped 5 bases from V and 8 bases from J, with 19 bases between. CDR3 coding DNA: TGTGCCAGCAGCGTGCTCGGGCCACCCAGGGATGAGCAGTTCTTC. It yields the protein CASSVLGPPRDEQFF.

Written as DNA, the CDR3 is TGTGCCAGTATCCGGACAGCTATGAACACTGAAGCTTTCTTT. This encodes CASIRTAMNTEAFF. This rearrangement joins TRBV19 to TRBJ1-1; possibly TRBD1 for D (6 bases). This CDR3 region has 14 residues. V lost 7 bases to trimming and J lost 0 bases, with 12 bases between them. Germline V gene lookup returns CDR1 LNHDA and CDR2 SQIVND (reference sequence).

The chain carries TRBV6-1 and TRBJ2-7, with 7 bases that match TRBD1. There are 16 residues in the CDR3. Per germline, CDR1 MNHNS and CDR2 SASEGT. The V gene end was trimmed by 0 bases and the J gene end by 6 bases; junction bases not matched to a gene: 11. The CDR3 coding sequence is TGTGCCAGCAGTGAAGCGACCAACAGGGGTTCGGGCGAGCAGTACTTC. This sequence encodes CASSEATNRGSGEQYF.

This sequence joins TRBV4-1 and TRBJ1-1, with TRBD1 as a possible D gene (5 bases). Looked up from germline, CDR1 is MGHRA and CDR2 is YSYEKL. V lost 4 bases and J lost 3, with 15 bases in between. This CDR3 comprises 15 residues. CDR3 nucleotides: TGCGCCAGCAGCCCAGGAAGGCAGGGTGACACTGAAGCTTTCTTT. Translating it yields CASSPGRQGDTEAFF.

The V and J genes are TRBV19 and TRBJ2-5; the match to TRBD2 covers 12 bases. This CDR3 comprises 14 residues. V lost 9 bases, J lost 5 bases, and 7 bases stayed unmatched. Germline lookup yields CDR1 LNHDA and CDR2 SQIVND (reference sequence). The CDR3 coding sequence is TGTGCCAGGAATCTAGCGGGGGGGACGGAGACCCAGTACTTC. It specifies CARNLAGGTETQYF.

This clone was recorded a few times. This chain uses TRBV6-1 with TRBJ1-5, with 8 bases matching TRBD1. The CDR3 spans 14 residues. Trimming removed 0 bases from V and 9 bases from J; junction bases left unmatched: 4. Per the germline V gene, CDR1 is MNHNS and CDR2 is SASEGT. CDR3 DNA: TGTGCCAGCAGTGAAGCGGACAGGGAATCGCCCCAGCATTTT. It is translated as CASSEADRESPQHF.

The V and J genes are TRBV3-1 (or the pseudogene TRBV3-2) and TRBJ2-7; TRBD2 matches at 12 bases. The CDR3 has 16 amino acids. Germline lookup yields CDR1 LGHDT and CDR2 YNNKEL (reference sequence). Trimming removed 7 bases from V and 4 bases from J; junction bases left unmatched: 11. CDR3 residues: CASKRALAGGRYEQYF. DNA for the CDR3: TGTGCCAGCAAAAGGGCCCTAGCGGGGGGGCGATACGAGCAGTACTTC.

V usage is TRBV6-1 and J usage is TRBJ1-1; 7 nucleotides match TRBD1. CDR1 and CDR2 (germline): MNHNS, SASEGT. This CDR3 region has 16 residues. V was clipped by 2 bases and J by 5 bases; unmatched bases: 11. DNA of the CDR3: TGTGCCAGCAGTGAATCAGGAGGGGGCTGGGGAACTGAAGCTTTCTTT. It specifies CASSESGGGWGTEAFF.

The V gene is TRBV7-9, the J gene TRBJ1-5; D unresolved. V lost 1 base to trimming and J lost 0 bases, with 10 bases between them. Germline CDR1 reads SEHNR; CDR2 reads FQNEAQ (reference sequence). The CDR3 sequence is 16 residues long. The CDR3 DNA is TGTGCCAGCAGCTTAGTTCGGGGATATAGCAATCAGCCCCAGCATTTT. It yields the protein CASSLVRGYSNQPQHF.

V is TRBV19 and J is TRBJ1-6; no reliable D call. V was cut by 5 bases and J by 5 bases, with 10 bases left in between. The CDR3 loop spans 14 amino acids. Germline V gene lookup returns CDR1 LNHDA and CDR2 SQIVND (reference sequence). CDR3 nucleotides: TGTGCCAGTAGTTTCGGGGTAGATAATTCACCCCTCCACTTT. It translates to CASSFGVDNSPLHF.

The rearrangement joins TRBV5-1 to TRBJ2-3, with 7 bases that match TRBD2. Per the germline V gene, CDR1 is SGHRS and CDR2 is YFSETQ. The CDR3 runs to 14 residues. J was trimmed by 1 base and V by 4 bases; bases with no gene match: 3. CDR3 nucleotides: TGCGCCAGCAGCAGGGGACTACGCACAGATACGCAGTATTTT. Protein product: CASSRGLRTDTQYF.

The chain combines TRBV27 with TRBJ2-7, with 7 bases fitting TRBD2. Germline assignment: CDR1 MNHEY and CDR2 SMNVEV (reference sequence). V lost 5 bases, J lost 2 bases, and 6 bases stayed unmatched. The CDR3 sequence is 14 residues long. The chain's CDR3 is CASSILSGPYEQYF. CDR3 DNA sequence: TGTGCCAGCAGTATTCTTAGCGGGCCCTACGAGCAGTACTTC.

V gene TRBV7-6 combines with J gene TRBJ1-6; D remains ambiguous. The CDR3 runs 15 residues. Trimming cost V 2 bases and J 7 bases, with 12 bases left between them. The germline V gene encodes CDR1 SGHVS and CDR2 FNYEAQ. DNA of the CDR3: TGTGCCAGCAGCTTAATGCCAGACTCCAATTCACCCCTCCACTTT. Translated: CASSLMPDSNSPLHF. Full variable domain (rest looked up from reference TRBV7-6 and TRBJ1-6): GAGVSQSPRYKVTKRGQDVALRCDPISGHVSLYWYRQALGQGPEFLTYFNYEAQQDKSGLPNDRFSAERPEGSISTLTIQRTEQRDSAMYRCASSLMPDSNSPLHFGNGTRLTVT.

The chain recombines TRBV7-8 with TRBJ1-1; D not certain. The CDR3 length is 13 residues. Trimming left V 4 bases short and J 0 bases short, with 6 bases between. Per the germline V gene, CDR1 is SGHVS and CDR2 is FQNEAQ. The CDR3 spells CASSWELNTEAFF. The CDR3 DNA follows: TGTGCCAGCAGCTGGGAGTTGAACACTGAAGCTTTCTTT.

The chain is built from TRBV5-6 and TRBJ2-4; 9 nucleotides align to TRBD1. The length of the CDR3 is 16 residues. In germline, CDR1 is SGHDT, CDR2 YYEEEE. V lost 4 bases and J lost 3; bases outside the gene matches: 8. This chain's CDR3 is CASSGRDRASKNIQYF. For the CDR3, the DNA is TGTGCCAGCAGCGGGAGGGACAGGGCGAGCAAAAACATTCAGTACTTC. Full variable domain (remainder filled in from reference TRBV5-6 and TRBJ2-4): DAGVTQSPTHLIKTRGQQVTLRCSPKSGHDTVSWYQQALGQGPQFIFQYYEEEERQRGNFPDRFSGHQFPNYSSELNVNALLLGDSALYLCASSGRDRASKNIQYFGAGTRLSVL.

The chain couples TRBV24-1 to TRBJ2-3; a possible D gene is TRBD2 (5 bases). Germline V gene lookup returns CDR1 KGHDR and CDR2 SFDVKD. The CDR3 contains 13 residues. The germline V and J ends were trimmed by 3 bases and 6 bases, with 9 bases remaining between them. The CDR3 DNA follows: TGTGCCACCAGTGATCCCGGGATTGATACGCAGTATTTT. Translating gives CATSDPGIDTQYF.

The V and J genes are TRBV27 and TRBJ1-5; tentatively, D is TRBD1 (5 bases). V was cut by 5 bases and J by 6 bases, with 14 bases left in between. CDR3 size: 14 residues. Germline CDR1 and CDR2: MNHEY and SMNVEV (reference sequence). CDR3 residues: CASSPLQGGQPQHF. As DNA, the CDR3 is TGTGCCAGCAGTCCGCTGCAGGGAGGTCAGCCCCAGCATTTT.

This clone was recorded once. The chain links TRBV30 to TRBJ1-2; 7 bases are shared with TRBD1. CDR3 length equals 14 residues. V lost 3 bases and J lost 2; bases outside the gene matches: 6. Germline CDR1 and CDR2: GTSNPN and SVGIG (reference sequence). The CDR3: CAWRWGQKNYGYTF. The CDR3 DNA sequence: TGTGCCTGGAGATGGGGACAGAAGAACTATGGCTACACCTTC.

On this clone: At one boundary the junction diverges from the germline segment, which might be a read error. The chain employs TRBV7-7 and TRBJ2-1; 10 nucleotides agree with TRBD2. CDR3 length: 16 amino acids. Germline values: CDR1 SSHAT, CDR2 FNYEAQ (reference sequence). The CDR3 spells CASSLTPSGGTDEQFF. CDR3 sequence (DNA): TGTGCTAGCAGCTTAACCCCTAGCGGGGGAACGGATGAGCAGTTCTTC. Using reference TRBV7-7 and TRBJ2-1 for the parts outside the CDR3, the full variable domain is GAGVSQSPRYKVTKRGQDVTLRCDPISSHATLYWYQQALGQGPEFLTYFNYEAQPDKSGLPSDRFSAERPEGSISTLTIQRTEQRDSAMYRCASSLTPSGGTDEQFFGPGTRLTVL.

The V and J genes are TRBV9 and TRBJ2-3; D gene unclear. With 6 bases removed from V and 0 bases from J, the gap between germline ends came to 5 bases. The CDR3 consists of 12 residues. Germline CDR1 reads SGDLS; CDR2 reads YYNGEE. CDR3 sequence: CASTPSTDTQYF. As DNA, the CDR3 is TGTGCCAGCACCCCTAGCACAGATACGCAGTATTTT.

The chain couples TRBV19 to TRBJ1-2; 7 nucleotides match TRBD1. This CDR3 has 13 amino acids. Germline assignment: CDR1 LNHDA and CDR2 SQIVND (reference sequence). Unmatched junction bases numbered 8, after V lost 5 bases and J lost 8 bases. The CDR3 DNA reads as TGTGCCAGTAGTGAGACAGGGACGCGCGGCTACACCTTC. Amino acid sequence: CASSETGTRGYTF.

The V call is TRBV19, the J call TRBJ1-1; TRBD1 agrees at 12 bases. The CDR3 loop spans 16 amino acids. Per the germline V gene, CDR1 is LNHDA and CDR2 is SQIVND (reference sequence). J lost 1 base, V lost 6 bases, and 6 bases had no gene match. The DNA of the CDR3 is TGTGCCAGTAGGACGGGACAGGGGGCGGCGAACACTGAAGCTTTCTTT. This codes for CASRTGQGAANTEAFF.

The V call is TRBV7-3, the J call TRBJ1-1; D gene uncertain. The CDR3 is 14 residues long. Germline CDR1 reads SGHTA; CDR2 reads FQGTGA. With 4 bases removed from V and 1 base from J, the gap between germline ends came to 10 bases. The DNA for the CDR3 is TGTGCCAGCAGCTCTGGACGGGGGAACACTGAAGCTTTCTTT. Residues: CASSSGRGNTEAFF.

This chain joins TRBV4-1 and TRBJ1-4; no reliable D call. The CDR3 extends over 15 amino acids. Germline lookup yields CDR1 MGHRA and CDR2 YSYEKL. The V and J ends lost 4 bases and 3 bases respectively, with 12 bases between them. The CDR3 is CASSPEGEANEKLFF. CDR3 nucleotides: TGCGCCAGCAGCCCGGAAGGTGAGGCTAATGAAAAACTGTTTTTT.

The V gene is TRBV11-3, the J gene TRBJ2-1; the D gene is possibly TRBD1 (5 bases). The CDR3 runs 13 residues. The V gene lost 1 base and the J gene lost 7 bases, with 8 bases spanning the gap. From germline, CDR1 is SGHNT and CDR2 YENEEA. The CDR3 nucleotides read TGTGCCAGCAGCTTAGGTGGGGCAAATGAGCAGTTCTTC. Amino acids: CASSLGGANEQFF.

CDR3 region: CASSDWGERETQYF. The CDR3 DNA sequence: TGCGCCAGCAGTGACTGGGGGGAGCGAGAGACCCAGTACTTC. The chain carries TRBV10-2 and TRBJ2-5; D possibly corresponds to TRBD2 (6 bases). This CDR3 region has 14 residues. CDR1 is WSHSY and CDR2 is SAAADI in the germline V gene. With 3 bases removed from V and 4 bases from J, the gap between germline ends came to 12 bases.

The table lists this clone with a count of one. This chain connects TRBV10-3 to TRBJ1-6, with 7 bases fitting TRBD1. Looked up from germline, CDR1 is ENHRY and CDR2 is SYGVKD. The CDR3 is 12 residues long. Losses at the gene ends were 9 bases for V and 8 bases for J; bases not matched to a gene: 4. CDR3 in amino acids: CAIRQGDSPLHF. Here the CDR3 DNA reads TGTGCCATTAGACAGGGCGATTCACCCCTCCACTTT.

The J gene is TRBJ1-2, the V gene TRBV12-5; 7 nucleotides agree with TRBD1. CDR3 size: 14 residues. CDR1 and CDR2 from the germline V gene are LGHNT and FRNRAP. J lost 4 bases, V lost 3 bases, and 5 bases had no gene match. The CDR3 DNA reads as TGTGCTAGTGGTTTTGAGGGGGCGGGCTATGGCTACACCTTC. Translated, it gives CASGFEGAGYGYTF.

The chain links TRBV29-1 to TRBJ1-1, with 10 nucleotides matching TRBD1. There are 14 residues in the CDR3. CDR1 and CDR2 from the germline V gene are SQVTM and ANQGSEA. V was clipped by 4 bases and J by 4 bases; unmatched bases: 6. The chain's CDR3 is CSVVGTGEGTEAFF. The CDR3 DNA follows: TGCAGCGTTGTGGGGACAGGGGAGGGCACTGAAGCTTTCTTT.

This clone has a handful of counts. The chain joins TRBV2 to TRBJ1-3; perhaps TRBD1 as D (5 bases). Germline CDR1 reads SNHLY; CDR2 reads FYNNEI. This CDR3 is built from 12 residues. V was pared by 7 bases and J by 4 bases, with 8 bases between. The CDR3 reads CASMRTGNTIYF. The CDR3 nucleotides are TGTGCCAGCATGAGGACAGGAAACACCATATATTTT.